This T cell receptor beta chain was sequenced in a study of CD8+ T cells in alopecia areata (dated by TCRdb to between 2017 and 2018). In terms of the full investigation: Treated patients were enrolled in an open-label pilot trial of oral tofacitinib, 5 to 10 mg twice daily, for moderate-to-severe alopecia areata. Patients stayed on tofacitinib for 6 to 18 months and then had 6 months of follow-up off drug so that delayed response and recurrence could be assessed. To study T cell clonal expansion in alopecia areata, the researchers applied high-throughput TCRbeta sequencing to both the C3H/HeJ mouse model and human patients. On the human side, TCRbeta sequencing was run on scalp tissue and on sorted CD4+ and CD8+ peripheral blood T cells from healthy controls and from alopecia areata patients with either patchy or totalis/universalis disease. Tofacitinib-treated patients had biopsies at baseline and at 4 and 24 weeks of treatment, with a later scalp biopsy in several patients. Scalp clonality was compared among normal scalp (n=4), patchy alopecia areata scalp (n=8), and alopecia totalis/universalis scalp (n=8). RNA was obtained with the PAXgene miRNA kit for fixed scalp, the miRNeasy kit for PBMCs, and the RNeasy kit for mouse skin. TCRbeta CDR3 regions were amplified by immunoSEQ multiplex PCR with 35 Vbeta forward and 13 Jbeta reverse primers.

The sample's time point label, in plain terms: baseline before oral tofacitinib. Lesional scalp punch biopsies and peripheral blood were obtained from alopecia areata patients. PBMCs were separated by density centrifugation and stained for CD3, CD4 and CD8, after which CD4+ and CD8+ T cells were sorted on a FACSAria. Points the paper makes about the study in general: Compared with normal scalp, lesional scalp had higher clonality and more expanded CD8+ clones, particularly in alopecia totalis/universalis, a pattern that suggests antigenic drive. Compared with mice, TCR sequences shared between patients were less clear, possibly partly because of HLA diversity across the patient population. Resident alphabeta T cells in normal human skin are also sequenced, complicating scalp TCR repertoire analysis, unlike mouse skin dominated by gammadelta T cells.

This clone was picked up one time. The antigen this receptor binds is unknown. No clone much larger than this one lies a single base away; base qualities are absent. To prepare the library, the immunoSEQ multiplex PCR assay was applied. For TCR sequencing, RNA was extracted from every sample and reverse transcribed into cDNA to serve as template. SuperScript III was used to make first-strand cDNA, primed with a 2:1 mix of oligo-dT and random hexamers. A synthetic immune receptor repertoire was used to measure amplification bias, and any remaining bias was corrected computationally. The original pipeline was this. Raw reads were preprocessed to remove errors, and CDR3 was defined according to IMGT conventions as the region from the conserved cysteine to phenylalanine. Clonality was calculated as 1 minus Shannon entropy normalized by log2 of the number of productive unique TCRs. Whether each scalp clone was CD4 or CD8 was inferred by checking scalp TCRbeta sequences against the CD4 and CD8 repertoires from sorted blood. TCRdb holds this immuneACCESS table with in-frame rearrangements only. Some clones are missing; in checked studies, unresolved V genes explain under half, and the rest has no known cause. V, J and clone size reflect that table, while D and trimming were determined from the DNA. The sample data list some 130,000 clones, and about 50% of these were observed just once. 18% of the sample comes from the top ten.

The receptor was isolated from a human donor with alopecia areata. The material was CD8+ T cells sorted from blood, obtained at week 0.

The DNA reads as follows: TGTGCCAGCAGGGGGACAGGTCCCGGCTACACCTTC. Translated, it reads CASRGTGPGYTF. In this chain, TRBV2 is recombined with TRBJ1-2, and TRBD1 aligns with 8 junction nucleotides. Spanning cysteine to phenylalanine, the CDR3 consists of 12 amino acids. The only DNA kept is the CDR3, 36 bases in frame from the first base. V is cut back by 6 bases and J by 8 bases, with 5 bases in the junction unmatched. CDR1 SNHLY and CDR2 FYNNEI were looked up in the germline V gene.